A selection of T cell receptor beta chains follows, all from one sample in a study of cytomegalovirus exposure and HLA in healthy donors. TCRdb's table, derived via immunoSEQ multiplex PCR, lists solely in-frame clones and lacks some. The sample lists approximately 190,000 clones; roughly 80% were seen once. The material sequenced was PBMCs. The source of these receptors is a man in his forties or fifties in good health and CMV-seropositive. The CDR3 runs from the conserved cysteine through the conserved F or W. The D gene is left open where the match is weak. Clone size is given for some rows only: seen once, a few or many times, or a class if the clone is expanded.

CDR3,DNA,D,J,size,V
CASSATRAGDTQYF,TGTGCCAGCAGCGCGACTAGGGCGGGAGATACGCAGTATTTT,-,TRBJ2-3,few,TRBV7-3
CASSLVDTFYGYTF,TGTGCCAGCAGTCTCGTGGACACCTTCTATGGCTACACCTTC,-,TRBJ1-2,-,TRBV6-6
CARSDRGLLPSGANVLTF,TGTGCCAGAAGCGACAGGGGGCTTCTCCCCTCTGGGGCCAACGTCCTGACTTTC,TRBD1,TRBJ2-6,-,TRBV5-3
CASSLVGQGGETQYF,TGTGCCAGCAGCTTAGTTGGACAGGGAGGCGAGACCCAGTACTTC,TRBD1,TRBJ2-5,-,TRBV7-2
CASSLLEGGGDEAFF,TGTGCCAGCAGCTTATTGGAAGGGGGTGGGGATGAAGCTTTCTTT,-,TRBJ1-1,few,TRBV7-9
CASSQKSRANTEAFF,TGCGCCAGCAGCCAAAAATCACGCGCGAACACTGAAGCTTTCTTT,-,TRBJ1-1,-,TRBV4-3
CASSPLGGTEAFF,TGTGCCAGTAGTCCCCTCGGGGGAACTGAAGCTTTCTTT,-,TRBJ1-1,-,TRBV19
CASSPRTGDLNTEAFF,TGCGCCAGCAGCCCGCGGACAGGAGATTTGAACACTGAAGCTTTCTTT,TRBD1,TRBJ1-1,-,TRBV4-3
CASSLGGWNTEAFF,TGTGCCAGCAGCTTGGGGGGATGGAACACTGAAGCTTTCTTT,-,TRBJ1-1,-,TRBV11-2
CSVERQASSGANVLTF,TGCAGCGTTGAAAGACAGGCTTCCTCTGGGGCCAACGTCCTGACTTTC,-,TRBJ2-6,-,TRBV29-1
CASSPGQQSSYEQYF,TGTGCCAGCAGCCCCGGACAACAGAGCTCCTACGAGCAGTACTTC,-,TRBJ2-7,-,TRBV5-4
CASSYSRSEAFF,TGTGCCAGCAGTTACTCCCGGAGTGAAGCTTTCTTT,-,TRBJ1-1,-,TRBV6-5
CASSYSSGSTDTQYF,TGTGCCAGCAGCTACTCTAGCGGGAGCACAGATACGCAGTATTTT,TRBD2,TRBJ2-3,-,TRBV9
CASSLLQGPRPDTQYF,TGTGCCAGCAGCTTATTACAGGGGCCGCGCCCAGATACGCAGTATTTT,TRBD1,TRBJ2-3,-,TRBV7-2
CASSLAPGGNYGYTF,TGTGCCAGCAGCTTAGCTCCAGGAGGGAACTATGGCTACACCTTC,-,TRBJ1-2,-,TRBV7-2
CARSSDRGGREQYF,TGTGCCAGAAGCTCGGACAGGGGAGGTCGGGAGCAGTACTTC,TRBD1,TRBJ2-7,-,TRBV5-3
CASSGRDRGNYGYTF,TGCGCCAGCAGCGGCCGGGACAGGGGTAACTATGGCTACACCTTC,TRBD1,TRBJ1-2,-,TRBV4-3
CASSLVGGISSYEQYF,TGTGCCAGCAGCTTGGTTGGGGGGATAAGCTCCTACGAGCAGTACTTC,-,TRBJ2-7,-,TRBV5-6
CASIGTSGGPYSPFF,TGTGCCAGCATCGGGACTAGCGGGGGGCCCTATAGTCCGTTCTTC,TRBD2,TRBJ2-1,few,TRBV28
CASSFGSGGALETQYF,TGTGCTAGCAGCTTTGGGAGCGGGGGGGCCTTGGAGACCCAGTACTTC,TRBD2,TRBJ2-5,-,TRBV7-7
CASSLIREPYSNQPQHF,TGCGCCAGCAGCTTGATACGGGAGCCTTATAGCAATCAGCCCCAGCATTTT,-,TRBJ1-5,-,TRBV5-1
CAWNRGQETQYF,TGTGCCTGGAACAGGGGCCAAGAGACCCAGTACTTC,TRBD1,TRBJ2-5,-,TRBV30
CASSLRGGELFF,TGTGCCAGCAGCTTACGGGGGGGGGAGCTGTTTTTT,-,TRBJ2-2,-,TRBV11-2
CASSPRDRFYEQYF,TGCGCCAGCAGCCCCCGGGACAGATTCTACGAGCAGTACTTC,TRBD1,TRBJ2-7,once,TRBV4-1
CASSVGGWAGELFF,TGTGCCAGCAGCGTAGGCGGATGGGCCGGGGAGCTGTTTTTT,-,TRBJ2-2,-,TRBV9
CASSQEGRGYEQYF,TGCGCCAGCAGCCAAGAGGGCAGGGGGTACGAGCAGTACTTC,TRBD1,TRBJ2-7,-,TRBV4-3
CASSPSGNTGELFF,TGTGCCAGCAGCCCTAGCGGGAACACCGGGGAGCTGTTTTTT,TRBD2,TRBJ2-2,few,TRBV11-3